These T cell receptor beta chains were read from a single sample in a study of OX40 agonist ivuxolimab in advanced cancers. Measured with immunoSEQ multiplex PCR; TCRdb has only the in-frame clones, and not every one. Among 65,000 to 75,000 clones, approximately 90% were seen once, and the ten largest hold about 0.9%. Sequenced here: CD4+ or CD8+ T cells sorted from blood, sampled in a trial of the OX40 agonist ivuxolimab. The receptors were gathered from an adult with an advanced solid tumor such as melanoma, head and neck, liver or kidney cancer. The CDR3 runs from the conserved cysteine through the conserved F or W. A D gene is named only where the DNA matches it firmly. Size is omitted from some rows. Given values are once, few, many or a class for expanded clones.

NA	TRBV28	NA	TRBJ2-4	TGTGCCAGCAGTCCTATGTTTAGTGCGAACATTCAGTACTTC	CASSPMFSANIQYF
NA	TRBV19	NA	TRBJ1-3	TGTGCCAGTAGTATAGTTCGGAGCTCTGGAAACACCATATATTTT	CASSIVRSSGNTIYF
few	TRBV18	NA	TRBJ2-1	TGTGCCAGCTCACCTTCAAGGCAGGGCAATGAGCAGTTCTTC	CASSPSRQGNEQFF
NA	TRBV18	NA	TRBJ2-7	TGTGCCAGCTCACCGTCGGGCGGCTACGAGCAGTACTTC	CASSPSGGYEQYF
NA	TRBV18	NA	TRBJ2-7	TGTGCCAGCTCACCGAGCTCCTACGAGCAGTACTTC	CASSPSSYEQYF
NA	TRBV9	TRBD2	TRBJ2-7	TGTGCCAGCAGCGTGGAAGGACTAGCGGGAGTGGGGGTTGGCTACGAGCAGTACTTC	CASSVEGLAGVGVGYEQYF
NA	TRBV6-6	NA	TRBJ1-1	TGTGGCTCCAAGAACCCGGGGAACACTGAAGCTTTCTTT	CGSKNPGNTEAFF
NA	TRBV6-6	NA	TRBJ1-5	TGTGCCAGCAGTCTCCCGGCCGGGGGGCCTCAGCCCCAGCATTTT	CASSLPAGGPQPQHF
NA	TRBV14	NA	TRBJ2-1	TGTGCCAGCAGCCAAGATCTGGGGCTAGCGAATACGAATGAGCAGTTCTTC	CASSQDLGLANTNEQFF
NA	TRBV9	TRBD2	TRBJ2-5	TGTGCCAGCAGCGTAGGCTTCCTAGCGGGAGGGCGAGGGTTGGAGACCCAGTACTTC	CASSVGFLAGGRGLETQYF
NA	TRBV7-3	NA	TRBJ2-7	TGTGCCAGCAGCCCTTCAGGCTCTGGGTCGTACGAGCAGTACTTC	CASSPSGSGSYEQYF
NA	TRBV11-2	TRBD2	TRBJ2-1	TGTGCCAGCAGCTGGAGCGGGGCGAGCTCCTACAATGAGCAGTTCTTC	CASSWSGASSYNEQFF
NA	TRBV25-1	TRBD1	TRBJ2-7	TGTGCCAGCAGCTGGACAGGGCGAACCTACGAGCAGTACTTC	CASSWTGRTYEQYF
NA	TRBV6-5	NA	TRBJ2-7	TGTGCCAGCAGTTCAGGACGGGCCGAGCAGTACTTC	CASSSGRAEQYF
NA	TRBV6-1	TRBD1	TRBJ2-1	TGTGCCAGCAGTGTCCTGGGACAGGGCCGCTACAATGAGCAGTTCTTC	CASSVLGQGRYNEQFF
NA	TRBV29-1	NA	TRBJ1-5	TGCAGCGTTGCGACGGATAGCAATCAGCCCCAGCATTTT	CSVATDSNQPQHF
once	TRBV4-2	NA	TRBJ1-3	TGTGCCAGCAGCCAAGTGGGCCGAACTGGAGGAAACACCATATATTTT	CASSQVGRTGGNTIYF
NA	TRBV2	NA	TRBJ1-2	TGTGCCAGCAGCGGAAAGACTAACTATGGCTACACCTTC	CASSGKTNYGYTF
NA	TRBV15	TRBD2	TRBJ2-1	TGTGCCACCAGCAGCTATAGCGGGGCCAGCCACAATGAGCAGTTCTTC	CATSSYSGASHNEQFF
NA	TRBV6-5	TRBD1	TRBJ1-3	TGTGCCAGCAGTTACTCTCCGACAGGGGGCTTAGACACCATATATTTT	CASSYSPTGGLDTIYF
NA	TRBV19	TRBD2	TRBJ2-3	TGTGCCAGTAGTGGAGCGGGGTCTAGCACAGATACGCAGTATTTT	CASSGAGSSTDTQYF
NA	TRBV28	TRBD1	TRBJ2-7	TGTGCCAGCAGTTCCGACAGGGACTACGAGCAGTACTTC	CASSSDRDYEQYF
few	TRBV5-1	TRBD2	TRBJ2-1	TGCGCCAGCAGCTTAAGCGGGGATCACTACAATGAGCAGTTCTTC	CASSLSGDHYNEQFF
once	TRBV23-1	NA	TRBJ1-2	TGCGCCAGCAGTCAATCGACCCAGGGGTCTTACGGCTACACCTTC	CASSQSTQGSYGYTF
NA	TRBV2	NA	TRBJ1-3	TGTGCCAGCACGGGGGCTGGAAACACCATATATTTT	CASTGAGNTIYF
NA	TRBV28	NA	TRBJ2-3	TGTGCCAGCAGCCCCCCATCCACAGATACGCAGTATTTT	CASSPPSTDTQYF
NA	TRBV30	NA	TRBJ2-7	TGTGCCTGGAGTGTACGAGGGACGTCCTACGAGCAGTACTTC	CAWSVRGTSYEQYF
NA	TRBV4-2	TRBD2	TRBJ2-3	TGTGCCAGCAGTCCCAGAAGCGGTCCTGGGGGGGAAGATACGCAGTATTTT	CASSPRSGPGGEDTQYF
NA	TRBV28	TRBD1	TRBJ1-5	TGTGCCAGCAGCCCGACAGGGGAGAGCAATCAGCCCCAGCATTTT	CASSPTGESNQPQHF
NA	TRBV18	TRBD2	TRBJ2-1	TGTGCCAGCTCACCACTGCCGGGACTAGCAATGTACAATGAGCAGTTCTTC	CASSPLPGLAMYNEQFF
NA	TRBV5-1	NA	TRBJ2-2	TGCGCCAGCAGCTTTTCACTTGCGAACACCGGGGAGCTGTTTTTT	CASSFSLANTGELFF
NA	TRBV4-1	NA	TRBJ2-2	TGCGCCAGCAGCCAAATAGGGGGACCCGGGGAGCTGTTTTTT	CASSQIGGPGELFF
NA	TRBV27	NA	TRBJ2-7	TGTGCCAGCAGTCCCCTTCGAGAGCAGTACTTC	CASSPLREQYF
NA	TRBV28	NA	TRBJ1-2	TGTGCCAGCAGTCGCGGGGGGGCTGGCTATGGCTACACCTTC	CASSRGGAGYGYTF
NA	TRBV27	NA	TRBJ1-5	TGTGCCAGCAGTTTATCGTTAGGGGCCAACAATCAGCCCCAGCATTTT	CASSLSLGANNQPQHF